This T cell receptor beta chain was sequenced in a study of beta chain features in type 1 diabetes. General study findings and limits: Type 1 diabetes patients showed a moderate but significant shortening of TCRB CDR3s in all four CD4+ subsets. Any HLA type influence on TCRB rearrangement was left unresolved here. For patients, the naive, central memory and Treg TCRB repertoires appeared more alike than for healthy donors.

Comment on this clone: The antigen is not known.

The whole isolated RNA underwent reverse transcription, so sequencing captured expressed TCRB transcripts. Here immunoSEQ multiplex PCR was the method, and the copy in TCRdb shows in-frame clones only, minus some. Of roughly 300,000 clones in the sample, around 9.3% were seen once. Heparinised blood was drawn once per donor, averaging around 120 mL. The authors sorted CD4+ naive, central memory, regulatory and stem cell-like memory cells via CD45RO/CCR7/CD25/CD127/CD95/CD27. Germline CDR1 is MGHDK and CDR2 is SYGVNS. The CDR3 length is 16 residues. The V end was cut by 7 bases, the J end by 0 bases, with 16 bases between.

The V and J genes are TRBV25-1 and TRBJ2-4; D may match TRBD1 or TRBD2 (6 bases each). This TCR was recovered from a man aged 30 to 39 with type 1 diabetes. Sequenced material: central memory CD4+ T cells from blood. The CDR3 coding sequence is TGTGCCAGCACCCTAAGGGGGGATCTAGCCAAAAACATTCAGTACTTC. It translates to CASTLRGDLAKNIQYF.